Reported below is one TCR beta chain. Patients at the Seattle site were enrolled during active infection and followed longitudinally. The source of the sample is a study of blood T cell repertoires in COVID-19. Study-level information: From T cells, B-cell-depleted T cells, or PBMCs came the material, which was cDNA or gDNA.

Assay: immunoSEQ multiplex PCR; the TCRdb copy retains only in-frame clones and omits some. The sample shows about 170,000 clones, about 82% of them seen only once. Material for sequencing was peripheral blood. The clonotype was recovered from a woman at least 80 years old with COVID-19, enrolled during active disease.

The CDR3 region is CASSLAPDRRGYTF. The CDR3 DNA reads as TGTGCCAGCAGCTTAGCCCCGGACAGGAGGGGCTACACCTTC. The chain recombines TRBV11-2 with TRBJ1-2; 7 positions match TRBD1. After removal of 1 base from V and 8 bases from J, the junction contained 7 bases not matched to a gene. CDR1 is SGHAT and CDR2 is FQNNGV in the germline V gene. This CDR3 comprises 14 residues.